This TCR beta chain was identified during a study of T cells in Graves' hyperthyroidism and ophthalmopathy. Uncontrolled infections, other autoimmune diseases, pregnancy or lactation led to exclusion of patients. For the diagnoses, clinical symptoms, serum thyroxine and TRAb, thyroid ultrasound and orbital computed tomography were used. Drawn at first hyperthyroidism diagnosis, the blood sample preceded any ophthalmopathy symptoms. Fresh peripheral blood, around 9.3 ml, was the source of the PBMCs. This CDR3 has 15 residues. Trimming removed 0 bases from V and 1 base from J, with 8 bases in between. CDR1 is SGHTS and CDR2 is YDEGEE in the germline V gene. Regions amplified from RNA transcripts were the TCR beta CDR3 regions. An initial round of RT-PCR targeting the TCR CDR3 relied on the HTBI primer set. TCRdb ran MiXCR on the multiplex PCR reads and lists one entry per CDR3 protein. The table shows 370,000 or so distinct CDR3 sequences, with approximately 15% occurring only once.

This clonotype was seen a handful of times. Specimen: blood. The genes are TRBV5-8 and TRBJ1-5; unclear D gene. This receptor was identified in a man aged 30-40 years with Graves' hyperthyroidism that later progressed to Graves' ophthalmopathy. The CDR3 DNA reads TGTGCCAGCAGCTTGGATGCAGGAAGCAATCAGCCCCAGCATTTT. This gives the protein CASSLDAGSNQPQHF.